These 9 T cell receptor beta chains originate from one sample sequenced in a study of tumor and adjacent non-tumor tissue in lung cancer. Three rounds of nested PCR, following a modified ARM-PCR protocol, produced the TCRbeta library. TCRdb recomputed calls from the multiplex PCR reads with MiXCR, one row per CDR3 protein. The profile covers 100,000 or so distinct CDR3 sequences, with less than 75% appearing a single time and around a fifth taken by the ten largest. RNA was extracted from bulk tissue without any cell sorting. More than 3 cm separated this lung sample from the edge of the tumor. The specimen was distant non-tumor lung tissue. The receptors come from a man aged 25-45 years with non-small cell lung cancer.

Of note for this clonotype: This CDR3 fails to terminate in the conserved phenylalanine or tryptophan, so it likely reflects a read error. The DNA for the CDR3 is TGTGCCAGCAGCTCTACCGGGACAGACTCATACATTGAAGCTTTCATT. Amino acid sequence: CASSSTGTDSYIEAFI. V gene TRBV11-2 combines with J gene TRBJ1-1; 7 bases map to TRBD1. CDR1 is SGHAT and CDR2 is FQNNGV in the germline V gene. The length of the CDR3 is 16 residues. With 4 bases clipped from V and 7 bases from J, the junction kept 15 bases outside the gene matches.

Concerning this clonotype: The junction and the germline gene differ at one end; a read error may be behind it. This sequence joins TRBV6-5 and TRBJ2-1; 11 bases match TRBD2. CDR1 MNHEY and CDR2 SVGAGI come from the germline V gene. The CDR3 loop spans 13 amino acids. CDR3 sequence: CASSDTSGGELFF. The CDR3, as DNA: TGTGCCAGCAGCGATACTAGCGGGGGTGAGCTGTTCTTC.

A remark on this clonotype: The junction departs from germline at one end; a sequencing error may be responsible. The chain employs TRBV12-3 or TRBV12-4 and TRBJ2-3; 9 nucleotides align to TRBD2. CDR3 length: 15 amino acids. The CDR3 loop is CASSLISGGTDTQYF. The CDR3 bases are TGTGCCAGCAGTTTAATTAGCGGGGGCACGGATACGCAGTATTTT.

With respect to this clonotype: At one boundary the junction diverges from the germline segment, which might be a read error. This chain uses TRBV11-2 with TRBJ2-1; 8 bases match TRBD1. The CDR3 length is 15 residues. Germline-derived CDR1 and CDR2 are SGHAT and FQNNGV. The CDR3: CASTHYDRGGNDQFF. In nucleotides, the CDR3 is TGTGCCAGCACGCACTATGACAGGGGCGGAAATGACCAGTTCTTC.

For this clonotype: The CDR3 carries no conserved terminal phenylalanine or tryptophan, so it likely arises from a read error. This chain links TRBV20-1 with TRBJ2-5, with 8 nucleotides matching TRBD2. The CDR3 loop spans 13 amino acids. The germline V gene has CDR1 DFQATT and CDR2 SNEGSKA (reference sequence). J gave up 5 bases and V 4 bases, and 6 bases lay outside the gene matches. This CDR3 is CSANPAGAETQYY. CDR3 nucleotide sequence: TGCAGTGCTAACCCAGCGGGGGCGGAGACCCAGTACTAC.

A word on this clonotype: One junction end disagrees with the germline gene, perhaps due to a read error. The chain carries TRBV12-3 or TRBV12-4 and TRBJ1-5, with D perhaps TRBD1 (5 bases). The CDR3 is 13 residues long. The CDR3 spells CANRWTNGEPQHF. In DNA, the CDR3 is TGTGCCAACAGGTGGACAAATGGGGAGCCCCAACATTTT.

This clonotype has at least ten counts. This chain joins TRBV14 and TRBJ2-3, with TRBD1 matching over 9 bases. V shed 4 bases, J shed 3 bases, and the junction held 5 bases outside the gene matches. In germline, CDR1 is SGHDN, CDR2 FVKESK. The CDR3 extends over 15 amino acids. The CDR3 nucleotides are TGTGCCAGCAGCCTCGGGACAGGGCTAACAGATACGCAGTATTTT. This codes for CASSLGTGLTDTQYF.

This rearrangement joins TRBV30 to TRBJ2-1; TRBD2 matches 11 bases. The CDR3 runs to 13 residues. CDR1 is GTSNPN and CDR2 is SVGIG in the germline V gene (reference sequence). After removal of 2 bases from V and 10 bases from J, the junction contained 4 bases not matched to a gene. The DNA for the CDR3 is TGTGCCTGGAGTATAGCGGGAGGGAGCGAGCAGTTCTTC. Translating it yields CAWSIAGGSEQFF. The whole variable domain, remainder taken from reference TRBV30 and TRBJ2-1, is SQTIHQWPATLVQPVGSPLSLECTVEGTSNPNLYWYRQAAGRGLQLLFYSVGIGQISSEVPQNLSASRPQDRQFILSSKKLLLSDSGFYLCAWSIAGGSEQFFGPGTRLTVL.

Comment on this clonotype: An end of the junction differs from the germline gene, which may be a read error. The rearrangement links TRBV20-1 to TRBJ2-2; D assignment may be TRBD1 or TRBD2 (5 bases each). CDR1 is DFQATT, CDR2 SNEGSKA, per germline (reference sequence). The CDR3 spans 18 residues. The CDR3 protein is CSVRDHWGNGGDTGELFF. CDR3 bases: TGCAGTGTTAGAGATCACTGGGGGAACGGTGGAGACACCGGGGAGCTGTTTTTT.